The 21 T cell receptor beta chains reported below all come from one sample, sequenced in a study of blood T cells in healthy people across ages. Then a second PCR, running roughly 6 to 11 cycles, was carried out with a sample-barcoded 5' primer and a J-beta primer mix. TCRdb recomputed calls from the 5' RACE reads with MiXCR, one row per CDR3 protein. The sample shows some 760,000 distinct CDR3 sequences, approximately 25% of them seen only once. The same specimen was also included in a second study, on T cells of mothers and their children.

The sequenced material came from blood. These receptors all stem from a boy younger than 18 in good health.

V usage is TRBV5-1 and J usage is TRBJ1-1; 7 bases map to TRBD1. With 4 bases clipped from V and 8 bases from J, the junction kept 8 bases outside the gene matches. The CDR3 spans 13 residues. The germline V gene encodes CDR1 SGHRS and CDR2 YFSETQ. The CDR3 DNA sequence: TGCGCCAGCAGCCGGGAGGCCAGGGGGGAAGCTTTCTTT. This translates into CASSREARGEAFF.

This chain links TRBV2 with TRBJ2-3; D possibly corresponds to TRBD2 (6 bases). This CDR3 contains 16 residues. Trimming removed 6 bases from V and 0 bases from J, with 16 bases in between. Germline V CDR1 and CDR2: SNHLY, FYNNEI. CDR3 residues: CASRARDSPSTDTQYF. The CDR3 bases are TGTGCCAGCAGGGCACGGGACTCGCCTAGCACAGATACGCAGTATTTT.

This clonotype showed up just a few times. This chain uses TRBV20-1 with TRBJ2-7; no clear D. CDR3 size: 12 residues. Germline V CDR1 and CDR2: DFQATT, SNEGSKA (reference sequence). V dropped 4 bases and J dropped 5 bases, with 12 bases sitting between them. CDR3 in amino acids: CSAMARYDEQYF. CDR3 in DNA: TGCAGTGCTATGGCTAGGTATGACGAGCAGTACTTC.

V usage is TRBV9 and J usage is TRBJ2-1, with 7 bases fitting TRBD1. The length of the CDR3 is 13 residues. V gave up 0 bases and J gave up 10 bases; unmatched junction bases: 4. Germline V lookup: CDR1 SGDLS, CDR2 YYNGEE. The DNA for the CDR3 is TGTGCCAGCAGCGTAGCGGGACAGACAGAGCAGTTCTTC. Translating gives CASSVAGQTEQFF.

This clonotype was detected a few times. V gene TRBV9 combines with J gene TRBJ2-5, with TRBD2 matching 11 bases. With the DNA end fitting TRBJ2-1 better, the J assignment may be wrong. Germline CDR1 is SGDLS and CDR2 is YYNGEE. The length of the CDR3 is 15 residues. Here the CDR3 DNA reads TGTGCCAGCAGCATTAGCGGGAGGGCGGACAATGAGCAGTTCTTC. Encoded protein: CASSISGRADNEQFF.

This clonotype was counted many times. This chain connects TRBV12-3 or TRBV12-4 to TRBJ1-1; 9 nucleotides line up with TRBD1. The CDR3 loop spans 15 amino acids. After removal of 5 bases from V and 0 bases from J, the junction contained 4 bases not matched to a gene. The chain's CDR3 is CASSRGQGLNTEAFF. In DNA, the CDR3 is TGTGCCAGCAGTAGGGGACAGGGATTGAACACTGAAGCTTTCTTT.

This clonotype was seen a handful of times. This chain connects TRBV2 to TRBJ2-1; no clear D gene. Looked up from germline, CDR1 is SNHLY and CDR2 is FYNNEI. The CDR3 is made up of 11 amino acids. The V end lost 6 bases, the J end lost 5 bases, and 5 bases lay between the germline ends. The CDR3 loop is CASRQNNEQFF. The CDR3, as DNA: TGTGCCAGCAGGCAGAACAATGAGCAGTTCTTC.

The chain employs TRBV29-1 and TRBJ2-1; 12 bases match TRBD1. The germline V gene encodes CDR1 SQVTM and CDR2 ANQGSEA. V gave up 5 bases and J gave up 6 bases; unmatched junction bases: 8. This CDR3 region has 15 residues. The CDR3 DNA reads as TGCAGCGTTTGTCGGCCGGGACAGGGGGCCAATGAGCAGTTCTTC. It specifies CSVCRPGQGANEQFF.

The CDR3 loop reads CASSLGTSGGALNEQFF. In nucleotides, the CDR3 is TGCGCCAGCAGCCTCGGGACTAGCGGGGGGGCGTTGAATGAGCAGTTCTTC. The V call is TRBV4-3, the J call TRBJ2-1; TRBD2 matches 16 bases. V lost 4 bases and J lost 7; bases outside the gene matches: 7. The CDR3 is made up of 17 amino acids. Germline lookup yields CDR1 LGHNA and CDR2 YSLEER.

This clonotype occurred a few times. The V and J genes are TRBV4-3 and TRBJ1-2; D remains unclear. Germline V gene data show CDR1 as LGHNA and CDR2 as YSLEER. The CDR3 is made up of 15 amino acids. Trimming left V 2 bases short and J 0 bases short, with 10 bases between. As DNA, the CDR3 is TGCGCCAGCAGCCAATCTGTATTGTCTAACTATGGCTACACCTTC. Protein product: CASSQSVLSNYGYTF.

The chain links TRBV21-1 to TRBJ2-5; the table's TRBD2 call for D was not verified on the DNA. TRBV21-1 is noted as a pseudogene. The CDR3 spans 12 residues. The CDR3 protein is CASLEGKETQYF. In DNA form, the CDR3 reads TGTGCCAGCTTGGAGGGCAAGGAGACCCAGTACTTC.

This clonotype was counted between two and nine times. The V call is TRBV2, the J call TRBJ2-5; tentative D call: TRBD1 (5 bases). CDR3 size: 15 residues. Germline CDR1 is SNHLY and CDR2 is FYNNEI. V lost 3 bases, J lost 1 base, and 12 bases lay in between. The CDR3 DNA is TGTGCCAGCAGTGATGGCAGGGAACTCCAAGAGACCCAGTACTTC. It specifies CASSDGRELQETQYF. Complete variable domain (other parts from reference TRBV2 and TRBJ2-5): EPEVTQTPSHQVTQMGQEVILRCVPISNHLYFYWYRQILGQKVEFLVSFYNNEISEKSEIFDDQFSVERPDGSNFTLKIRSTKLEDSAMYFCASSDGRELQETQYFGPGTRLLVL.

The rearrangement links TRBV5-8 to TRBJ2-1, with D maybe TRBD1 (6 bases). The V end was cut by 2 bases, the J end by 0 bases, with 9 bases between. The germline gives CDR1 SGHTS, CDR2 YDEGEE. The CDR3 runs to 15 residues. Here the CDR3 DNA reads TGTGCCAGCAGCTTTAGGGGGAACTCCTACAATGAGCAGTTCTTC. It encodes CASSFRGNSYNEQFF.

The chain recombines TRBV28 with TRBJ2-7, with 9 positions matching TRBD1. The CDR3 spans 15 residues. Trimming cost V 4 bases and J 4 bases; bases outside gene matches: 8. From germline, CDR1 is MDHEN and CDR2 SYDVKM. CDR3 region: CASSSPGTGWYEQYF. The DNA of the CDR3 is TGTGCCAGCAGTTCCCCCGGGACAGGGTGGTACGAGCAGTACTTC.

This chain joins TRBV20-1 and TRBJ1-5, with D unresolved. Germline-derived CDR1 and CDR2 are DFQATT and SNEGSKA (reference sequence). Trimming left V 3 bases short and J 0 bases short, with 12 bases between. The CDR3 has 15 amino acids. The CDR3 loop is CSASGQPYSNQPQHF. CDR3 nucleotides: TGCAGTGCTAGCGGGCAACCTTATAGCAATCAGCCCCAGCATTTT.

The chain links TRBV5-1 to TRBJ1-2; no clear D gene. V lost 2 bases and J lost 4, with 9 bases in between. CDR3 size: 13 residues. The germline V gene has CDR1 SGHRS and CDR2 YFSETQ. CDR3 nucleotide sequence: TGCGCCAGCAGCTTTTCTGACGGCTATGGCTACACCTTC. Residues: CASSFSDGYGYTF.

The V gene is TRBV5-1, the J gene TRBJ2-5, with D unclear. The J call may be faulty, since TRBJ2-1 better matches the DNA end. This CDR3 spans 16 amino acids. In germline, CDR1 is SGHRS, CDR2 YFSETQ. CDR3 DNA: TGCGCCAGCAGCCTCTTGGGTGGCGACCATTACAATGAGCAGTTCTTC. It is translated as CASSLLGGDHYNEQFF.

Points on this clonotype: One end of the junction does not line up with germline, which may come from a read error. CDR3 sequence (DNA): TGTGCCAGCAGTGAAATAGGGCCAGATCCGCAGTATTTT. It specifies CASSEIGPDPQYF. The chain carries TRBV6-1 and TRBJ2-3; D gene uncertain. CDR1 is MNHNS, CDR2 SASEGT, per germline. This CDR3 region has 13 residues.

Ten or more counts support this clonotype. This rearrangement joins TRBV12-3 or TRBV12-4 to TRBJ2-5; the match to TRBD1 covers 10 bases. Germline trimming cut 3 bases from V and 4 bases from J; bases unmatched to any gene: 2. This CDR3 contains 14 residues. The CDR3 reads CASSFRDRGETQYF. CDR3 in DNA: TGTGCCAGCAGTTTCCGGGACAGGGGAGAGACCCAGTACTTC.

The rearrangement uses TRBV9 and TRBJ2-1; D is unresolved. Germline V gene data show CDR1 as SGDLS and CDR2 as YYNGEE. The CDR3 contains 16 residues. Trimming left V 0 bases short and J 6 bases short, with 16 bases between. The DNA for the CDR3 is TGTGCCAGCAGCGTAGAAGCCCACCTAGGTACCAATGAGCAGTTCTTC. Translating gives CASSVEAHLGTNEQFF.

The rearrangement links TRBV30 to TRBJ1-2; the D gene is possibly TRBD1 (5 bases). V was shortened by 8 bases and J by 4 bases, with 11 bases between the two germline ends. Germline CDR1 GTSNPN, CDR2 SVGIG (reference sequence). The CDR3 totals 11 residues. This chain's CDR3 is CAGIQGYGYTF. In nucleotides, the CDR3 is TGTGCCGGAATTCAGGGCTATGGCTACACCTTC.